Below are 27 T cell receptor beta chains sequenced from a single sample in a study of siplizumab effects on memory and regulatory T cells. TCRdb keeps only in-frame clones here, not all; method: immunoSEQ multiplex PCR. The table includes about 100,000 clones, approximately 94% detected once. Source material: non-Treg CD4+ T cells sorted from blood. All receptors come from a human donor in good health.

This clone was picked up one time. The V gene is TRBV27, the J gene TRBJ1-1; D is unresolved. From germline, CDR1 is MNHEY and CDR2 SMNVEV (reference sequence). V gave up 4 bases and J gave up 5 bases, with 11 bases separating them. The CDR3 loop spans 13 amino acids. In DNA, the CDR3 is TGTGCCAGCAGTTCCCTAGGACGTACTGAAGCTTTCTTT. Translating it yields CASSSLGRTEAFF.

V is TRBV9 and J is TRBJ2-6, with D unresolved. Trimming removed 2 bases at V and 4 bases at J, with 4 bases between. CDR1 and CDR2 (germline): SGDLS, YYNGEE. This CDR3 is built from 13 residues. CDR3 region: CASSVPGANVLTF. For the CDR3, the DNA is TGTGCCAGCAGCGTCCCAGGGGCCAACGTCCTGACTTTC.

The chain joins TRBV7-3 to TRBJ2-1; 9 bases are shared with TRBD1. This CDR3 is built from 14 residues. Losses at the gene ends were 5 bases for V and 3 bases for J; bases not matched to a gene: 2. Germline CDR1 SGHTA, CDR2 FQGTGA. This CDR3 is CASSPGQGYNEQFF. The CDR3 nucleotides read TGTGCCAGCAGCCCGGGACAGGGCTACAATGAGCAGTTCTTC.

The chain recombines TRBV19 with TRBJ2-3, with 12 bases matching TRBD2. V shed 4 bases, J shed 4 bases, and the junction held 3 bases outside the gene matches. The germline gives CDR1 LNHDA, CDR2 SQIVND (reference sequence). This CDR3 comprises 15 residues. CDR3 sequence reads: CASSTGLAGPDTQYF. Here the CDR3 DNA reads TGTGCCAGTAGTACGGGACTAGCGGGCCCAGATACGCAGTATTTT.

V gene TRBV6-6 combines with J gene TRBJ2-1; 8 nucleotides line up with TRBD1. The germline CDR1 and CDR2 sequences are MNHNY and SVGAGI (reference sequence). The CDR3 is 14 amino acids. Trimming took 6 bases from V and 5 from J; bases not matched to a gene: 6. The CDR3 reads CASRRTGTHNEQFF. DNA for the CDR3: TGTGCCAGCAGGCGGACAGGGACTCACAATGAGCAGTTCTTC.

V usage is TRBV11-3 and J usage is TRBJ2-3; tentatively, D is TRBD1 or TRBD2 (6 bases each). The V gene's germline CDR1 is SGHNT and CDR2 YENEEA. The CDR3 runs to 14 residues. The ends were cut back, 5 bases at V and 0 bases at J, with 9 bases in the middle. The CDR3 loop reads CASSQGTSTDTQYF. The DNA of the CDR3 is TGTGCCAGCAGCCAGGGGACTAGCACAGATACGCAGTATTTT.

V usage is TRBV5-8 and J usage is TRBJ2-5; 7 positions match TRBD2. Germline V lookup: CDR1 SGHTS, CDR2 YDEGEE. This CDR3 spans 14 amino acids. The ends lost 7 bases at V and 5 bases at J; junction bases unmatched: 11. CDR3: CASGTGTIRETQYF. The CDR3, as DNA: TGTGCCAGCGGGACCGGGACTATTCGGGAGACCCAGTACTTC. Full variable domain (remainder filled in from reference TRBV5-8 and TRBJ2-5): EAGVTQSPTHLIKTRGQQATLRCSPISGHTSVYWYQQALGLGLQFLLWYDEGEERNRGNFPPRFSGRQFPNYSSELNVNALELEDSALYLCASGTGTIRETQYFGPGTRLLVL.

This sequence joins TRBV15 and TRBJ2-7, with 7 bases fitting TRBD1. J was trimmed by 7 bases and V by 0 bases; bases with no gene match: 9. The CDR3 runs 15 residues. Germline-derived CDR1 and CDR2 are LNHNV and YYDKDF (reference sequence). The CDR3 loop reads CATSRDSRTGGEQYF. The CDR3, as DNA: TGTGCCACCAGCAGAGATAGCAGGACAGGAGGTGAGCAGTACTTC.

V is TRBV7-8 and J is TRBJ2-7; no definite D call. CDR1 is SGHVS and CDR2 is FQNEAQ in the germline V gene. With 1 base removed from V and 0 bases from J, the gap between germline ends came to 7 bases. This CDR3 is built from 14 residues. The CDR3 sequence is CASSLGGPSYEQYF. Written as DNA, the CDR3 is TGTGCCAGCAGCTTAGGTGGCCCCTCCTACGAGCAGTACTTC.

The V gene is TRBV7-9, the J gene TRBJ2-3; D is tentatively TRBD1 or TRBD2 (5 bases each). CDR1 SEHNR and CDR2 FQNEAQ come from the germline V gene (reference sequence). V was trimmed by 0 bases and J by 6 bases, leaving 10 bases between them. There are 14 residues in the CDR3. The CDR3 sequence is CASSLAGTGDTQYF. DNA for the CDR3: TGTGCCAGCAGCTTAGCCGGGACGGGGGATACGCAGTATTTT.

The chain recombines TRBV28 with TRBJ2-1, with 10 positions matching TRBD2. The CDR3 length is 13 residues. The V and J ends lost 6 bases and 8 bases, in that order; junction bases with no gene match: 4. The germline CDR1 and CDR2 sequences are MDHEN and SYDVKM. The CDR3 loop reads CASRAGGPYEQFF. The CDR3 nucleotides are TGTGCCAGCAGAGCGGGAGGGCCCTATGAGCAGTTCTTC.

The chain combines TRBV21-1 with TRBJ1-1; the table's D call, TRBD1, has no DNA check behind it. TRBV21-1 is a recognized pseudogene. There are 17 residues in the CDR3. CDR3 nucleotides: TGTGCCAGCAGCCAGAGGGGTGGTGACAGGCGGAACACTGAAGCTTTCTTT. Protein: CASSQRGGDRRNTEAFF.

The chain uses TRBV15 and TRBJ2-1; 10 nucleotides line up with TRBD2. This CDR3 has 17 amino acids. Germline CDR1 LNHNV, CDR2 YYDKDF (reference sequence). The J segment lost 8 bases and the V segment lost 0 bases, leaving 10 bases of the junction unmatched. This chain's CDR3 is CATSRDQRLAGADEQFF. The CDR3 coding sequence is TGTGCCACCAGCAGAGATCAGCGTCTAGCGGGAGCGGATGAGCAGTTCTTC.

The chain has TRBV5-1 and TRBJ2-5; 8 bases are a match to TRBD2. V lost 4 bases and J lost 0; bases outside the gene matches: 5. Germline lookup yields CDR1 SGHRS and CDR2 YFSETQ. The CDR3 runs 15 residues. CDR3 sequence: CASSAIAGNQETQYF. DNA of the CDR3: TGCGCCAGCAGCGCCATAGCGGGGAACCAAGAGACCCAGTACTTC.

The chain carries TRBV19 and TRBJ2-3; TRBD2 matches 15 bases. This CDR3 has 13 amino acids. Per germline, CDR1 LNHDA and CDR2 SQIVND (reference sequence). Germline trimming cut 10 bases from V and 6 bases from J; bases unmatched to any gene: 2. CDR3 protein: CATGLAGGDTQYF. DNA of the CDR3: TGTGCCACCGGACTAGCGGGAGGGGATACGCAGTATTTT.

The V gene is TRBV7-3, the J gene TRBJ2-7; maybe TRBD1 (5 bases). Per germline, CDR1 SGHTA and CDR2 FQGTGA. Trimming shortened V by 6 bases and J by 7 bases, and 19 bases separated the two germline ends. CDR3 size: 14 residues. The CDR3 is CASRLGASMGEQYF. The CDR3 DNA reads as TGTGCCAGCAGGTTAGGGGCCTCGATGGGGGAGCAGTACTTC. The full variable domain, its missing parts supplied by reference TRBV7-3 and TRBJ2-7, is GAGVSQTPSNKVTEKGKYVELRCDPISGHTALYWYRQSLGQGPEFLIYFQGTGAADDSGLPNDRFFAVRPEGSVSTLKIQRTERGDSAVYLCASRLGASMGEQYFGPGTRLTVT.

The J gene is TRBJ2-6, the V gene TRBV11-2; unclear D gene. Germline values: CDR1 SGHAT, CDR2 FQNNGV. Trimming left V 1 base short and J 0 bases short, with 10 bases between. This CDR3 is built from 17 residues. In DNA form, the CDR3 reads TGTGCCAGCAGCTTAGTCGGCAGGAACTCTGGGGCCAACGTCCTGACTTTC. It codes for CASSLVGRNSGANVLTF.

This clone was seen just once. The chain joins TRBV7-8 to TRBJ2-7, with D perhaps TRBD2 (5 bases). V lost 3 bases and J lost 1, with 16 bases in between. Germline loops: CDR1 SGHVS, CDR2 FQNEAQ. The CDR3 contains 16 residues. The CDR3 sequence: CASSFRTPPGSYEQYF. The DNA of the CDR3 is TGTGCCAGCAGCTTTAGGACGCCCCCGGGGTCCTACGAGCAGTACTTC.

This sequence joins TRBV10-2 and TRBJ2-7; D gene unclear. Germline lookup yields CDR1 WSHSY and CDR2 SAAADI. The CDR3 is 11 residues long. Trimming cost V 6 bases and J 5 bases, with 8 bases left between them. CDR3 loop: CASRHGHEQYF. As DNA, the CDR3 is TGCGCCAGCAGACATGGCCACGAGCAGTACTTC.

The rearrangement links TRBV28 to TRBJ2-7; no clear D gene. Germline lookup yields CDR1 MDHEN and CDR2 SYDVKM. The CDR3 is 11 residues long. The ends were cut back, 4 bases at V and 4 bases at J, with 5 bases in the middle. CDR3 protein: CASSSQYEQYF. In nucleotides, the CDR3 is TGTGCCAGCAGTTCGCAATACGAGCAGTACTTC.

The V and J genes are TRBV13 and TRBJ1-6; D unclear. V was pared by 3 bases and J by 0 bases, with 18 bases between. The length of the CDR3 is 19 residues. Germline CDR1 reads PRHDT; CDR2 reads FYEKMQ (reference sequence). The CDR3: CASSFTPKVLSSYNSPLHF. In DNA, the CDR3 is TGTGCCAGCAGCTTTACGCCAAAAGTACTGAGCTCCTATAATTCACCCCTCCACTTT.

The rearrangement links TRBV19 to TRBJ2-1; tentatively, D is TRBD2 (6 bases). This CDR3 comprises 14 residues. Germline V gives CDR1 LNHDA, CDR2 SQIVND (reference sequence). Trimming shortened V by 1 base and J by 8 bases, and 12 bases separated the two germline ends. CDR3: CASSIGTTRYEQFF. Here the CDR3 DNA reads TGTGCCAGTAGTATAGGTACGACTAGATATGAGCAGTTCTTC.

The chain has TRBV4-1 and TRBJ2-1; 11 bases agree with TRBD2. Germline V gives CDR1 MGHRA, CDR2 YSYEKL. V lost 2 bases, J lost 9 bases, and 15 bases stayed unmatched. The CDR3 loop spans 18 amino acids. The CDR3 coding sequence is TGCGCCAGCAGCCAAATAGCGGGAGGGCCAGAAGGGTCGGGTGAGCAGTTCTTC. Its protein is CASSQIAGGPEGSGEQFF.

V and J are TRBV5-4 and TRBJ2-2; the D is unclear. Germline CDR1 is SGHNT and CDR2 is YYREEE (reference sequence). Trimming removed 4 bases at V and 0 bases at J, with 13 bases between. The CDR3 loop spans 16 amino acids. The DNA of the CDR3 is TGTGCCAGCAGCGCACCTCCAGCGTCGAACACCGGGGAGCTGTTTTTT. It is translated as CASSAPPASNTGELFF.

The chain carries TRBV25-1 and TRBJ2-2; the D is unclear. Trimming removed 4 bases at V and 3 bases at J, with 3 bases between. The CDR3 covers 12 residues. Germline V gene sequence: CDR1 MGHDK, CDR2 SYGVNS. Here the CDR3 DNA reads TGTGCCAGCAGTGGGGACACCGGGGAGCTGTTTTTT. Protein sequence: CASSGDTGELFF.

The chain links TRBV10-3 to TRBJ2-7; D could derive from TRBD1 or TRBD2 (5 bases each). From germline, CDR1 is ENHRY and CDR2 SYGVKD. The V end lost 8 bases, the J end lost 3 bases, and 11 bases lay between the germline ends. The CDR3 covers 12 residues. CDR3 region: CAIGGTLYEQYF. For the CDR3, the DNA is TGTGCCATCGGTGGGACCCTCTACGAGCAGTACTTC.

CDR3 sequence: CASSRTGVTGNYGYTF. The CDR3 region has the DNA TGTGCCAGTAGTAGGACTGGGGTGACAGGGAACTATGGCTACACCTTC. The gene calls are TRBV19 and TRBJ1-2; 7 bases are shared with TRBD1. The CDR3 is 16 residues long. V was pared by 4 bases and J by 2 bases, with 10 bases of the junction left unmatched. CDR1 and CDR2 (germline): LNHDA, SQIVND (reference sequence).